Listed below are T cell receptor beta chains from one sample, sequenced in a study of T cells after yellow fever vaccination. Each CDR3 protein is one row after TCRdb ran MiXCR on the 5' RACE reads. The sample lists 300,000 to 400,000 distinct CDR3 sequences; about 9.5% were seen once. Specimen: PBMCs, collected on the day of the first yellow fever vaccination. The source is a man aged 18 to 35 who received the YFV17D yellow fever vaccine. CDR3s include the opening cysteine and the closing phenylalanine or tryptophan. D genes are given only for firm matches. Clone size is shown for a subset of rows, as once, few, many or a class of expanded clone.

size: NA
D: TRBD2
length: 14
J: TRBJ2-1
V: TRBV6-1
DNA: TGTGCCACCCGACGTCAGGGCCGCGGGAGTGAGCAGTTCTTC
CDR3: CATRRQGRGSEQFF

size: many
D: TRBD1
length: 15
J: TRBJ2-7
V: TRBV7-2
DNA: TGTGCCAGCAGCTCAGACAGGGGAATGTCCTACGAGCAGTACTTC
CDR3: CASSSDRGMSYEQYF

size: NA
D: NA
length: 14
J: TRBJ1-2
V: TRBV6-2/TRBV6-3
DNA: TGTGCCAGCAGTTGGGGACGGCAGGACTATGGCTACACCTTC
CDR3: CASSWGRQDYGYTF

size: many
D: TRBD2
length: 13
J: TRBJ2-1
V: TRBV20-1
DNA: TGCAGTGCTCCCCGACTAGCGGGGGGGGAGCAGTTCTTC
CDR3: CSAPRLAGGEQFF

size: many
D: NA
length: 16
J: TRBJ2-4
V: TRBV20-1
DNA: TGCAGTGCGGCACCCGGCCCACCCCTAGCCAAAAACATTCAGTACTTC
CDR3: CSAAPGPPLAKNIQYF

size: NA
D: NA
length: 15
J: TRBJ2-1
V: TRBV19
DNA: TGTGCCAGTACCGTCAAAAGGAGCTCCTACAATGAGCAGTTCTTC
CDR3: CASTVKRSSYNEQFF

size: few
D: NA
length: 16
J: TRBJ1-4
V: TRBV9
DNA: TGTGCCAGCAGCGACGGGTACCGGGCCGGAGTTGAAAAACTGTTTTTT
CDR3: CASSDGYRAGVEKLFF

size: many
D: TRBD2
length: 18
J: TRBJ2-3
V: TRBV29-1
DNA: TGCAGCGTGGCGGGGGTCGGGACTAGCCCCGGGGGGGGAGATACGCAGTATTTT
CDR3: CSVAGVGTSPGGGDTQYF

size: many
D: NA
length: 13
J: TRBJ2-3
V: TRBV7-3
DNA: TGTGCCAGCAGCTTAGAGGCCTCGGCTACGCAGTATTTT
CDR3: CASSLEASATQYF

size: NA
D: NA
length: 15
J: TRBJ2-5
V: TRBV5-4
DNA: TGTGCCAGCAGCTTGTTGGCAGCAAGCAGGAAGACCCAGTACTTC
CDR3: CASSLLAASRKTQYF

size: many
D: TRBD2
length: 15
J: TRBJ2-1
V: TRBV5-1
DNA: TGCGCCAGCAGCTTGGCACTAGCGGGATACAATGAGCAGTTCTTC
CDR3: CASSLALAGYNEQFF

size: NA
D: TRBD1
length: 13
J: TRBJ2-7
V: TRBV7-8
DNA: TGTGCCAGCAGCTGGACAGGGAGGAACGAGCAGTACTTC
CDR3: CASSWTGRNEQYF

size: few
D: NA
length: 11
J: TRBJ1-2
V: TRBV7-2
DNA: TGTGCCAGCAGCCCGACCGCCACTTACACCTTC
CDR3: CASSPTATYTF

size: few
D: TRBD1
length: 12
J: TRBJ2-5
V: TRBV2
DNA: TGTGCCAGCAGGGGACAGGATGAGACCCAGTACTTC
CDR3: CASRGQDETQYF

size: NA
D: TRBD2
length: 14
J: TRBJ2-2
V: TRBV6-1
DNA: TGTGCCACCCGGCCTCGCGGGAGCACCGGGGAGCTGTTTTTT
CDR3: CATRPRGSTGELFF

size: few
D: NA
length: 13
J: TRBJ1-5
V: TRBV2
DNA: TGTGCCAGCAAGGCGGGGAACAATCAGCCCCAGCATTTT
CDR3: CASKAGNNQPQHF

size: few
D: NA
length: 13
J: TRBJ2-1
V: TRBV29-1
DNA: TGCAGCGTCCGACGAGGACAGTACAATGAGCAGTTCTTC
CDR3: CSVRRGQYNEQFF

size: few
D: NA
length: 13
J: TRBJ1-4
V: TRBV20-1
DNA: TGCAGTGCTAGAGAGGGGGCTTTTGAAAAACTGTTTTTT
CDR3: CSAREGAFEKLFF

size: many
D: NA
length: 16
J: TRBJ1-2
V: TRBV6-2/TRBV6-3
DNA: TGTGCCAGCAGCCCCTCCCTCACTTGGGGTGACTATGGCTACACCTTC
CDR3: CASSPSLTWGDYGYTF

size: NA
D: NA
length: 14
J: TRBJ2-4
V: TRBV20-1
DNA: TGCAGTGCTAGATTTTCCCTAGCCAAAAACATTCAGTACTTC
CDR3: CSARFSLAKNIQYF

size: NA
D: NA
length: 14
J: TRBJ2-3
V: TRBV20-1
DNA: TGCAGTGCTATTGGCGACTCTAGCACAGATACGCAGTATTTT
CDR3: CSAIGDSSTDTQYF

size: NA
D: NA
length: 15
J: TRBJ1-3
V: TRBV27
DNA: TGTGCCAGCAGTTTCAGTGTAATTCCGGGAAACACCATATATTTT
CDR3: CASSFSVIPGNTIYF

size: NA
D: TRBD1
length: 16
J: TRBJ2-1
V: TRBV7-9
DNA: TGTGCCAGCAGTACTACAGGGGCCAGCTCCTACAATGAGCAGTTCTTC
CDR3: CASSTTGASSYNEQFF

size: few
D: NA
length: 12
J: TRBJ2-5
V: TRBV6-2/TRBV6-3
DNA: TGTGCCAGCGGGGCGTCCCAAGAGACCCAGTACTTC
CDR3: CASGASQETQYF

size: NA
D: NA
length: 15
J: TRBJ2-4
V: TRBV5-1
DNA: TGCGCCAGCAGCGTACAAGAGGGGGGCAGAAACATTCAGTACTTC
CDR3: CASSVQEGGRNIQYF

size: NA
D: NA
length: 15
J: TRBJ2-7
V: TRBV3-1
DNA: TGTGCCACCTGCCAAGTCCGAATCTTGGGGAACGAGCAGTACTTC
CDR3: CATCQVRILGNEQYF

size: NA
D: NA
length: 13
J: TRBJ2-1
V: TRBV29-1
DNA: TGCAGCGTTAACATACCGACCTACAATGAGCAGTTCTTC
CDR3: CSVNIPTYNEQFF

size: NA
D: NA
length: 15
J: TRBJ2-1
V: TRBV7-9
DNA: TGTGCCAGCAGCGCCCAGGGCGGAGCCGGCAATGAGCAGTTCTTC
CDR3: CASSAQGGAGNEQFF

size: NA
D: TRBD1
length: 13
J: TRBJ2-7
V: TRBV7-2
DNA: TGTGCCAGCAGCTTGGGGACAGGGGGTAGGCAGTACTTC
CDR3: CASSLGTGGRQYF

size: few
D: NA
length: 15
J: TRBJ2-3
V: TRBV29-1
DNA: TGCAGCGTCGAGGAGGCGGACAGGAGGGGAGATACGCAGTATTTT
CDR3: CSVEEADRRGDTQYF

size: few
D: NA
length: 16
J: TRBJ2-2
V: TRBV5-1
DNA: TGCGCCAGCAGGGGTTTTGACAGAAGGAACACCGGGGAGCTGTTTTTT
CDR3: CASRGFDRRNTGELFF

size: NA
D: TRBD1
length: 23
J: TRBJ1-2
V: TRBV2
DNA: TGTGCCAGCATTGGGATGACCGCGCGCGGGGCCCGGGACAGGGTTTCAGACCCCGATGGCTACACCTTC
CDR3: CASIGMTARGARDRVSDPDGYTF

size: few
D: TRBD2
length: 17
J: TRBJ2-5
V: TRBV4-2
DNA: TGTGCCAGCAGCCAAGATTGGGCGGGGGGGCTTAGTAAGACCCAGTACTTC
CDR3: CASSQDWAGGLSKTQYF

size: NA
D: TRBD2
length: 15
J: TRBJ2-3
V: TRBV9
DNA: TGTGCCAGCAGCGTAGCTAGCGGGATAACAGATACGCAGTATTTT
CDR3: CASSVASGITDTQYF

size: few
D: NA
length: 16
J: TRBJ2-3
V: TRBV14
DNA: TGTGCCAGCAGCCAAACGTGGGGGGCATCCACAGATACGCAGTATTTT
CDR3: CASSQTWGASTDTQYF

size: many
D: NA
length: 13
J: TRBJ2-5
V: TRBV7-3
DNA: TGTGCCAGCAGCTCGCAGGGTTGGGAGACCCAGTACTTC
CDR3: CASSSQGWETQYF

size: many
D: NA
length: 12
J: TRBJ2-7
V: TRBV29-1
DNA: TGCAGCGTTAGGACAGCCTCGTACGAGCAGTACTTC
CDR3: CSVRTASYEQYF

size: NA
D: NA
length: 11
J: TRBJ1-2
V: TRBV12-3/TRBV12-4
DNA: TGTGCCAGCACGGGGGAGAGGGGCTACACCTTC
CDR3: CASTGERGYTF

size: many
D: NA
length: 12
J: TRBJ2-5
V: TRBV18
DNA: TGTGCCAGCTCACACCCCCTAGAGACCCAGTACTTC
CDR3: CASSHPLETQYF

size: few
D: NA
length: 12
J: TRBJ2-7
V: TRBV30
DNA: TGTGCCTGGACCCTAGACTCAGACGAGCAGTACTTC
CDR3: CAWTLDSDEQYF

size: few
D: TRBD1
length: 16
J: TRBJ2-1
V: TRBV7-9
DNA: TGTGCCAGCAGCTTAGTCCAGGGGGTCATCTACAATGAGCAGTTCTTC
CDR3: CASSLVQGVIYNEQFF

size: many
D: TRBD1
length: 13
J: TRBJ1-4
V: TRBV7-9
DNA: TGTGCCAGCACCCCACAGGGGGGTGAAAAACTGTTTTTT
CDR3: CASTPQGGEKLFF

size: NA
D: NA
length: 13
J: TRBJ1-6
V: TRBV19
DNA: TGTGCCAGTAGTATTCCGGGGGATTCACCCCTCCACTTT
CDR3: CASSIPGDSPLHF

size: many
D: NA
length: 12
J: TRBJ2-3
V: TRBV18
DNA: TGTGCCAGCTCACCACCGTCAGATACGCAGTATTTT
CDR3: CASSPPSDTQYF

size: few
D: TRBD1
length: 14
J: TRBJ1-1
V: TRBV5-1
DNA: TGCGCCAGCAGCTTCGGGACAGAGGGCACTGAAGCTTTCTTT
CDR3: CASSFGTEGTEAFF

size: many
D: NA
length: 13
J: TRBJ1-3
V: TRBV20-1
DNA: TGCAGTGTTCGACAGGACTCTGGAAACACCATATATTTT
CDR3: CSVRQDSGNTIYF

size: NA
D: NA
length: 16
J: TRBJ2-1
V: TRBV6-1
DNA: TGTGCCAGCGGCCCAACGCGAGGTGAGGCATCCAATGAGCAGTTCTTC
CDR3: CASGPTRGEASNEQFF

size: few
D: NA
length: 14
J: TRBJ1-1
V: TRBV7-9
DNA: TGTGCCAGCAGCTTAACCCCAGTGAACACTGAAGCTTTCTTT
CDR3: CASSLTPVNTEAFF

size: NA
D: NA
length: 15
J: TRBJ1-4
V: TRBV6-1
DNA: TGTGCCAGCAGTGAAGCGAAAGGGTACCAAGAAAAACTGTTTTTT
CDR3: CASSEAKGYQEKLFF

size: NA
D: NA
length: 17
J: TRBJ2-1
V: TRBV19
DNA: TGTGCCAGTAGGAGGGCTAATAGCCGCAGGTCCTACAATGAGCAGTTCTTC
CDR3: CASRRANSRRSYNEQFF

size: NA
D: TRBD1
length: 14
J: TRBJ2-2
V: TRBV7-2
DNA: TGTGCCAGCAGCACGGGACAGCACACCGGGGAGCTGTTTTTT
CDR3: CASSTGQHTGELFF

size: few
D: NA
length: 13
J: TRBJ2-5
V: TRBV5-5
DNA: TGTGCCAGCAGCTTTGACCTACAAGAGACCCAGTACTTC
CDR3: CASSFDLQETQYF

size: few
D: NA
length: 14
J: TRBJ1-1
V: TRBV4-1
DNA: TGCGCCAGCAGCCTAACCTTGGGGGGCACTGAAGCTTTCTTT
CDR3: CASSLTLGGTEAFF

size: NA
D: NA
length: 16
J: TRBJ2-2
V: TRBV12-3/TRBV12-4
DNA: TGTGCCAGCAGGCCGGCGCGGGCTGCGAACACCGGGGAGCTGTTTTTT
CDR3: CASRPARAANTGELFF

size: many
D: TRBD2
length: 16
J: TRBJ2-1
V: TRBV5-4
DNA: TGTGCCAGCAGCCCCACTAGCGGGGGCCACTACAATGAGCAGTTCTTC
CDR3: CASSPTSGGHYNEQFF

size: NA
D: NA
length: 18
J: TRBJ1-2
V: TRBV10-3
DNA: TGTGCCATCAGTGAGTCAAACCTTCGACCCAACTCTAACTATGGCTACACCTTC
CDR3: CAISESNLRPNSNYGYTF

size: NA
D: TRBD2
length: 16
J: TRBJ2-5
V: TRBV19
DNA: TGTGCCAGTAGTATAGATCTAAGGGGAGGGCAAGAGACCCAGTACTTC
CDR3: CASSIDLRGGQETQYF

size: many
D: TRBD2
length: 18
J: TRBJ2-2
V: TRBV5-1
DNA: TGCGCCAGCAGCCCTTACAAGCGGGGGGCCCTAAGGGCCGGGGAGCTGTTTTTT
CDR3: CASSPYKRGALRAGELFF

size: few
D: NA
length: 14
J: TRBJ1-2
V: TRBV4-3
DNA: TGCGCCAGCAGCCCTTGTACAGGGCGACGGTGCTACACCTTC
CDR3: CASSPCTGRRCYTF

size: few
D: TRBD2
length: 14
J: TRBJ2-1
V: TRBV29-1
DNA: TGCAGCGTAACGAAGCGGGGGGCATACAATGAGCAGTTCTTC
CDR3: CSVTKRGAYNEQFF